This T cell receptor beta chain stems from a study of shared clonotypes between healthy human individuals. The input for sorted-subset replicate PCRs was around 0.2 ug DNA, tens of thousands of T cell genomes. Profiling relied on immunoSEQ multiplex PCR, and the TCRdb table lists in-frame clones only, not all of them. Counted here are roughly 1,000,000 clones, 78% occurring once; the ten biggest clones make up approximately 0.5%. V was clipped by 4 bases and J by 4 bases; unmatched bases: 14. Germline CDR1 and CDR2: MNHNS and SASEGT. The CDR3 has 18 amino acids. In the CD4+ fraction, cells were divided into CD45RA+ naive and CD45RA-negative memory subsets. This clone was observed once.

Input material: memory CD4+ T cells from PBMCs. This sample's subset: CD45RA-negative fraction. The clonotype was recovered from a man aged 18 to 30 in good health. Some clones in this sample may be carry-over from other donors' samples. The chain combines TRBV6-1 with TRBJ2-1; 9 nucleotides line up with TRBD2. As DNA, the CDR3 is TGTGCCAGCAGTGGGAGGGAAAGCGGGAGGAATAGTTACAATGAGCAGTTCTTC. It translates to CASSGRESGRNSYNEQFF.